The sequence of this T cell receptor (beta chain) was determined in a study of OX40 agonist ivuxolimab in advanced cancers. Germline V CDR1 and CDR2: LNHDA, SQIVND (reference sequence). This CDR3 comprises 14 residues. V was clipped by 9 bases and J by 4 bases; unmatched bases: 5. Data came from immunoSEQ multiplex PCR; TCRdb stores just in-frame clones and leaves some out. The table has about 60,000 clones, about nine tenths seen once. The study, taken as a whole, reports: Clonal expansion in partial responders at 0.1-3.0 mg/kg ranked among the lowest.

Notes on this clone: Its specificity is unknown.

The sequenced sample was CD4+ or CD8+ T cells sorted from blood, obtained in a trial of the OX40 agonist ivuxolimab. The rearrangement uses TRBV19 and TRBJ2-2; TRBD1 agrees at 10 bases. The TCR comes from an adult with an advanced solid tumor such as melanoma, head and neck, liver or kidney cancer. The CDR3 DNA is TGTGCCAGCAGACAGGGGGCGAGCACCGGGGAGCTGTTTTTT. This encodes CASRQGASTGELFF.